What follows is one TCR beta chain and its context. This clone has a single count. No antigen is known for it. No clone much larger than this one lies a single base away; base qualities are absent. The CDR3 regions of human TCRbeta chains were subjected to immunosequencing. As for how the authors treated the data: Repertoire TCRs were matched against a reference library of SARS-CoV-2-specific TCRs generated with the MIRA antigen-specificity platform. Breadth was defined as the fraction of unique TCRs that were SARS-CoV-2-associated, and depth was defined as the fraction of total T cells that were SARS-CoV-2-associated. Using the MIRA data, every spike-specific TCR was mapped to the spike region that the TCR reacted to and assigned to either a CD4 or a CD8 class. Log10-transformed breadth and depth values were compared by one-way ANOVA with Sidak's multiple comparisons tests. TCRdb holds this immuneACCESS table with in-frame rearrangements only. Some clones are missing; in checked studies, unresolved V genes explain under half, and the rest has no known cause. D and trimming come from the DNA, and the V and J calls and clone size come from that table. This sample gives about 150,000 clones in total; about 86% of them show up just once. About 5.4% of the sample is held by the ten biggest clonotypes.

Reading the label with the study, this specimen's time point is: about 28 days (+/-7) after the second vaccine dose. AZD1222 recipients given second doses at about 4 weeks or at about 12 weeks were pooled, since spike-specific TCR depth and breadth were not found to differ between the two schedules. Vaccinee samples came from UK trials COV001 and COV002, including a single-blind randomized controlled phase 2/3 trial of AZD1222 (ChAdOx1 nCoV-19) in healthy adults. For TCRbeta chain sequencing, PBMC samples were collected from trial participants at day 0 and at day 28 after the second dose. This record comes from a study of T cell responses to AZD1222 COVID-19 vaccine (dated by TCRdb to 2020 to 2022). Context from the whole study: TCR sequencing covered some 240 trial participants: about 210 given two doses of AZD1222 and approximately 26 given two doses of MenACWY control vaccine. Trial participants were enrolled by age into subgroups of 18-55, 56-69 and 70-plus years, and roughly 150, 30 and 60 TCR-sequenced participants, respectively, were included in these subgroups.

V was cut back by 3 bases and J by 1 base, leaving a gap of 7 bases between them. The CDR3 runs 14 amino acids, cysteine and phenylalanine included. Here the CDR3 DNA is all that survives: 42 bases in frame from base 1. The germline V gene yields SGHNT for CDR1 and YENEEA for CDR2. The paper's findings and limits, for the study overall: Vaccine-associated CD4 TCRs spanned the whole spike protein, with dominant responses in regions 160-218 and 743-854. No day 14 peak-response samples were available, so repertoires were characterized only after the peak T cell response. After two AZD1222 doses, spike-specific TCR breadth and depth were significantly higher than at day 0 and than in MenACWY recipients. Conclusions about previously exposed vaccinees are limited, since just 6 or 7 AZD1222 recipients were seropositive for SARS-CoV-2 at baseline. Participants were mostly white British and included more females than males, and it was suggested by the authors that clonal diversity may have been underestimated. In the small 56-69-year group, the increase in depth fell short of significance, most likely because of low power. Reportedly, close to half of the unique spike-specific TCRs recognized epitopes lying outside the regions that are mutated in the B.1.351 and B.1.1.7 variants.

This specimen consisted of peripheral blood, obtained 28 days after the second AZD1222 dose. The receptor chain draws on TRBV11-3 and TRBJ2-1, with an unclear D gene assignment. This clonotype was obtained from an adult who received the AZD1222 COVID-19 vaccine. The CDR3 in this case is CASSLSPSYNEQFF. Read as DNA, the sequence is TGTGCCAGCAGCTTGAGCCCGTCCTACAATGAGCAGTTCTTC.